This T cell receptor beta chain was identified during a study of T cell responses to AZD1222 COVID-19 vaccine. Study-wide background: Researchers grouped second doses given at about 4 or about 12 weeks into one pool. Whole-study results and caveats: Baseline antibody screening turned up just a handful of seropositive AZD1222 recipients.

A note on this clone: What it binds is not known.

This table comes from immunoSEQ multiplex PCR, and its TCRdb copy is limited to in-frame clones, with some not included. The table shows 95,000 to 130,000 clones, with approximately 93% occurring only once. The sequencing here drew on peripheral blood, taken on day 0 of AZD1222 vaccination. The TCR originated in an adult in good health.

The CDR3 loop is CATSDRRGTEAFF. CDR3 DNA sequence: TGTGCCACCAGTGACCGGCGGGGTACTGAAGCTTTCTTT. The chain is built from TRBV24-1 and TRBJ1-1; no clear D. Germline V gene sequence: CDR1 KGHDR, CDR2 SFDVKD. The CDR3 is 13 amino acids. V lost 4 bases and J 5 bases, leaving 10 bases between the germline ends.